This T cell receptor beta chain was recovered during a study of post-analysis software for immune sequencing data. TCR beta cDNA libraries included unique molecular identifiers. Each batch of roughly 1 to 11 million T cells produced roughly 450,000 cDNA molecules. TCRdb reprocessed the PCR reads via MiXCR and lists one record per CDR3 protein. The sample comprises some 690,000 distinct CDR3 sequences, 25% to 30% of which are singletons, and around 0.55% rests with the top ten. To note about this clonotype: Its antigen is still unknown.

CDR3 length equals 16 residues. The germline V gene encodes CDR1 LGHDT and CDR2 YNNKEL (reference sequence). Trimming shortened V by 4 bases and J by 6 bases, and 21 bases separated the two germline ends. General study findings and limits: Among multiple sclerosis patients, normalized Chao1 diversity was significantly below that of controls. Patients had higher frequencies than controls of a handful of TRBV segments, including TRBV5-6, TRBV5-1 and TRBV20-1.

Specimen: blood. This clonotype originated in a girl aged 5 to 17 with multiple sclerosis. The gene calls are TRBV3-1 and TRBJ1-1, with a tentative D call TRBD1 (5 bases). This chain's CDR3 is CASSLGWTGGTAEAFF. The CDR3, as DNA: TGTGCCAGCAGCCTAGGTTGGACCGGAGGGACCGCTGAAGCTTTCTTT.